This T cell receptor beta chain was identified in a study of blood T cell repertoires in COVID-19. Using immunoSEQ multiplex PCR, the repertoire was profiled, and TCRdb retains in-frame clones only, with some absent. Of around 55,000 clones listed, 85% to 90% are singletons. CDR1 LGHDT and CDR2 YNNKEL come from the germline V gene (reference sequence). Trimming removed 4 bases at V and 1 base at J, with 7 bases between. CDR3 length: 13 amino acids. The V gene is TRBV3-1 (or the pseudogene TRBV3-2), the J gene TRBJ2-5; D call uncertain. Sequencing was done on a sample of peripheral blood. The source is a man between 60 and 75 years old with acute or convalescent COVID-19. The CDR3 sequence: CASSPGSQETQYF. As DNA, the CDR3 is TGTGCCAGCAGCCCTGGCTCCCAAGAGACCCAGTACTTC.